Described below is a single T cell receptor (beta chain) sequence and its context. These data belong to a study of blood T cell repertoires in COVID-19. On the study more broadly: Whether acute or convalescent, the COVID-19 samples came from the United States, Italy and Spain. T cells, B-cell-depleted T cells, or PBMCs provided the cDNA or gDNA that served as material.

Germline V gene lookup returns CDR1 SGHRS and CDR2 YFSETQ. V was clipped by 0 bases and J by 6 bases, with 8 bases between them. The CDR3 is made up of 13 amino acids. Original processing methods: Reference gene primer amplification gave nucleated cell count estimates. Clones were read by immunoSEQ multiplex PCR, and TCRdb kept only the in-frame ones, dropping some. Clone size and V and J calls were adopted from that table, with D and trimming inferred from the DNA. Seen here are around 65,000 clones, just over 90% observed once, and the top ten hold 1.6%. The receptor was derived from a human donor in a cohort sampled during active COVID-19. Sequencing was carried out using peripheral blood. This rearrangement joins TRBV5-1 to TRBJ2-3; D is unclear. The CDR3 nucleotides read TGCGCCAGCAGCTTGGCCGAGGTGGATACGCAGTATTTT. Protein product: CASSLAEVDTQYF.